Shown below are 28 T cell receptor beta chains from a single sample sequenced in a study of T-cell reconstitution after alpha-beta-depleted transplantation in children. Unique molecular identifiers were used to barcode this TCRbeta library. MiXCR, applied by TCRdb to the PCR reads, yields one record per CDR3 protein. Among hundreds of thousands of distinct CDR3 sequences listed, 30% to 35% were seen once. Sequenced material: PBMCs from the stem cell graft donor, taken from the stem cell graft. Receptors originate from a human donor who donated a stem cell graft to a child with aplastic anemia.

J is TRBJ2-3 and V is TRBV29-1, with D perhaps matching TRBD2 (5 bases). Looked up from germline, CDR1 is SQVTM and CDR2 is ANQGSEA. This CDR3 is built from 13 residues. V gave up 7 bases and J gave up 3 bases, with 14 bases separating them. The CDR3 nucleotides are TGCAGCGCTCCCAGTTCGGGAACAGATACGCAGTATTTT. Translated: CSAPSSGTDTQYF.

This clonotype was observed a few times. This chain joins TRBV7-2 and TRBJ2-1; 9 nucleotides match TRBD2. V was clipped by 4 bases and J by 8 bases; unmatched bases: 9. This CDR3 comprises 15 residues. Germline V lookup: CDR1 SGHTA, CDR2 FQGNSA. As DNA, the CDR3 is TGTGCCAGCAGCTCCAGGGGACTAGCACAGCATGAGCAGTTCTTC. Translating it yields CASSSRGLAQHEQFF.

The CDR3 nucleotides are TGTGCCAGCAGTGAAATAGCGGGACAGTTCTTC. Protein: CASSEIAGQFF. J is TRBJ2-1 and V is TRBV6-1; TRBD2 matches at 8 bases. The CDR3 consists of 11 residues. Looked up from germline, CDR1 is MNHNS and CDR2 is SASEGT. Trimming removed 2 bases from V and 13 bases from J; junction bases left unmatched: 1.

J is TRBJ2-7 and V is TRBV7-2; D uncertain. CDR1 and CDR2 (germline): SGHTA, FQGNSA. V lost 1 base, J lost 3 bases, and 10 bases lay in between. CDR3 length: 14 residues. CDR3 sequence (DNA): TGTGCCAGCAGCTTAGACTGGTCACACTACGAGCAGTACGTC. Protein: CASSLDWSHYEQYV.

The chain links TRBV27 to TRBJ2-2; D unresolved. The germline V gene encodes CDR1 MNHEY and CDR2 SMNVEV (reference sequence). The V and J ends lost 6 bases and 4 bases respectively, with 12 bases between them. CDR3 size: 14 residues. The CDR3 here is CASRSPVGTGELFF. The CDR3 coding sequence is TGTGCCAGCAGAAGTCCCGTCGGCACCGGGGAGCTGTTTTTT.

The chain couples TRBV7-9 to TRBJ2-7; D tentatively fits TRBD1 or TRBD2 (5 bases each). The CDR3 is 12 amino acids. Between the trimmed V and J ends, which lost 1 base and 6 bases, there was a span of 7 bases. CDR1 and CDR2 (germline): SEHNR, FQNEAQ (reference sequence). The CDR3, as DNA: TGTGCCAGCAGCTTAGGTGGGACCGAGCAGTACGTC. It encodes CASSLGGTEQYV.

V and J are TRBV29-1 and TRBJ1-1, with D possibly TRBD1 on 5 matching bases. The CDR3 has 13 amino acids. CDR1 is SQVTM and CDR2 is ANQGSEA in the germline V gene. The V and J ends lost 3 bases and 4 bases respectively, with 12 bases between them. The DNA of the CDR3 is TGCAGCGTTGATGGGCTCAGGGCCACTGAAGCTTTCTTT. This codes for CSVDGLRATEAFF.

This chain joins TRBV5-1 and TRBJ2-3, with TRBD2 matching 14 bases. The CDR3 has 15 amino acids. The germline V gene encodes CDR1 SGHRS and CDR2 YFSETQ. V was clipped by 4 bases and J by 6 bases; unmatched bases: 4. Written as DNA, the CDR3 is TGCGCCAGCAGCACCAGACTAGCGGGGGGGGATACGCAGTATTTT. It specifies CASSTRLAGGDTQYF.

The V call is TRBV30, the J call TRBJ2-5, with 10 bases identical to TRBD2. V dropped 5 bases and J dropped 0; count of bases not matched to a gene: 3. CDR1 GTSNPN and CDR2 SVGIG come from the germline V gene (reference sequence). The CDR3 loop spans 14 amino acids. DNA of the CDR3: TGTGCCTGGGGCAGCGGGAGGGACCAAGAGACCCAGTACTTC. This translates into CAWGSGRDQETQYF.

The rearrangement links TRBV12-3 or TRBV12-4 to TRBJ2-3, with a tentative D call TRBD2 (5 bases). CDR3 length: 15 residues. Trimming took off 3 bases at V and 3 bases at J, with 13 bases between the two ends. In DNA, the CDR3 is TGTGCCAGCAGTTTGGGGAGACCCCGAACAGATACGCAGTATTTT. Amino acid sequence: CASSLGRPRTDTQYF.

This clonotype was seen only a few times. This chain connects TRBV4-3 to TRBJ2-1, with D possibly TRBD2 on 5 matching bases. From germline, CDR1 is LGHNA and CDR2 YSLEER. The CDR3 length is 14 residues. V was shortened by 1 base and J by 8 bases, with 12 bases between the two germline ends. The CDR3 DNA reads TGCGCCAGCAGCCAAGCGGTTACCGGGGATGAGCAGTTCTTC. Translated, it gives CASSQAVTGDEQFF.

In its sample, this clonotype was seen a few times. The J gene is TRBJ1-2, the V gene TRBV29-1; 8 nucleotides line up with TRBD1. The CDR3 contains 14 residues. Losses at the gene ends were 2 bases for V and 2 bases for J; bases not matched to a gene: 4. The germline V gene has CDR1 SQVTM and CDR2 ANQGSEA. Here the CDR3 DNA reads TGCAGCGTTGAACCAGGGGGCCAAAACTATGGCTACACCTTC. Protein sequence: CSVEPGGQNYGYTF. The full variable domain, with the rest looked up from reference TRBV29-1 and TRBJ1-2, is SAVISQKPSRDICQRGTSLTIQCQVDSQVTMMFWYRQQPGQSLTLIATANQGSEATYESGFVIDKFPISRPNLTFSTLTVSNMSPEDSSIYLCSVEPGGQNYGYTFGSGTRLTVV.

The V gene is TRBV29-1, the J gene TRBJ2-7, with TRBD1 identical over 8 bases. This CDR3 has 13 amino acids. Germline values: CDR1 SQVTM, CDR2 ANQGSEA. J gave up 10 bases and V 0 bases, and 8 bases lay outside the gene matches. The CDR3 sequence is CSVEEDRATKQYF. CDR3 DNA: TGCAGCGTTGAAGAGGACAGGGCTACTAAACAGTACTTC.

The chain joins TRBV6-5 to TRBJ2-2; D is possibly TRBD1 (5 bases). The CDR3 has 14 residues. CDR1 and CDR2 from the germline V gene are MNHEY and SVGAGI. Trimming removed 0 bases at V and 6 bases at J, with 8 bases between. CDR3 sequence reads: CASSYSQGAGELFF. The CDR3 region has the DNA TGTGCCAGCAGTTACTCGCAAGGGGCCGGGGAGCTGTTTTTT.

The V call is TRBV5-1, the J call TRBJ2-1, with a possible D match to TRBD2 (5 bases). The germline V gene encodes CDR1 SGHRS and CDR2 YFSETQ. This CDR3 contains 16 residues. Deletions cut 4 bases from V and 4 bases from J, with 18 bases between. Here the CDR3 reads CASSHPSPAGYNEQFF. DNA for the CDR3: TGCGCCAGCAGCCACCCTTCCCCGGCGGGTTACAATGAGCAGTTCTTC.

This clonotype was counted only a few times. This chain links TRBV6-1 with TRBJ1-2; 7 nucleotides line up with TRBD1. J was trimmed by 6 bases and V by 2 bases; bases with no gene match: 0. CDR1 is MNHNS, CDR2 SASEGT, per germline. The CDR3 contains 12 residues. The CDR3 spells CASSEQGDGYTF. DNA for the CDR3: TGTGCCAGCAGTGAACAGGGGGATGGCTACACCTTC.

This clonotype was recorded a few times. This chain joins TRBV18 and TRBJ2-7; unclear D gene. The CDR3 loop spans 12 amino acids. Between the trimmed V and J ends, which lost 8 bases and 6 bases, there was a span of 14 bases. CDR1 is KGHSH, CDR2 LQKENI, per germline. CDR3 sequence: CASLTGAGEQYF. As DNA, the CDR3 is TGTGCCAGCCTCACCGGTGCAGGCGAGCAGTACTTC.

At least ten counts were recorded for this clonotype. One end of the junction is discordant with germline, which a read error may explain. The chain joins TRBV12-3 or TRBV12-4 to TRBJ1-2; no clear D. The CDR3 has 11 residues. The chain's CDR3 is CASSLGYGYTF. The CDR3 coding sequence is TGTGCCAGCAGCTTAGGCTATGGCTACACCTTC.

The CDR3 reads CASSPGGTRNTEAFF. CDR3 bases: TGCGCCAGCAGCCCGGGAGGGACACGGAACACTGAAGCTTTCTTT. The chain has TRBV5-1 and TRBJ1-1; D is perhaps TRBD1 (6 bases). V lost 4 bases and J lost 1, with 14 bases in between. Germline values: CDR1 SGHRS, CDR2 YFSETQ. This CDR3 has 15 residues.

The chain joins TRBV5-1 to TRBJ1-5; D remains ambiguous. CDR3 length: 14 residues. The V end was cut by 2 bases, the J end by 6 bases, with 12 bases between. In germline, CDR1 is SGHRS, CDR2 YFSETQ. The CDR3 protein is CASSFGPGIQPQHF. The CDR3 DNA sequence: TGCGCCAGCAGCTTCGGACCCGGGATTCAGCCCCAGCATTTT.

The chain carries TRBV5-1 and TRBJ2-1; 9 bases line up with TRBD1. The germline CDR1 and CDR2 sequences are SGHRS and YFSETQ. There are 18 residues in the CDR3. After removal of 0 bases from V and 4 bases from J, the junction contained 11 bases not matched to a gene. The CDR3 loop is CASSLGWGQGKLYNEQFF. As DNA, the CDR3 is TGCGCCAGCAGCTTGGGATGGGGACAGGGCAAGCTGTACAATGAGCAGTTCTTC.

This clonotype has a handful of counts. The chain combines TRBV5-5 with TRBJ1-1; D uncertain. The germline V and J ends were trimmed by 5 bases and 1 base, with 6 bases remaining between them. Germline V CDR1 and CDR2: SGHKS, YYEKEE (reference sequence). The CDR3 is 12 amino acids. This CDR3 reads CASRIWNTEAFF. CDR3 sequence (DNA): TGTGCCAGCAGGATTTGGAACACTGAAGCTTTCTTT. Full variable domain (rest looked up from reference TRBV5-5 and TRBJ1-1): DAGVTQSPTHLIKTRGQQVTLRCSPISGHKSVSWYQQVLGQGPQFIFQYYEKEERGRGNFPDRFSARQFPNYSSELNVNALLLGDSALYLCASRIWNTEAFFGQGTRLTVV.

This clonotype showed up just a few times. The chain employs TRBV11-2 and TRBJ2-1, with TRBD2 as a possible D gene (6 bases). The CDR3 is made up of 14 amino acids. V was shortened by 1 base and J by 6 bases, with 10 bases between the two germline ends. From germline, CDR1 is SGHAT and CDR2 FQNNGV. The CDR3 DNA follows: TGTGCCAGCAGCTTAGTGGGAGGAGGCAATGAGCAGTTCTTC. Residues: CASSLVGGGNEQFF. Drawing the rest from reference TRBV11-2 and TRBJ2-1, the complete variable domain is EAGVAQSPRYKIIEKRQSVAFWCNPISGHATLYWYQQILGQGPKLLIQFQNNGVVDDSQLPKDRFSAERLKGVDSTLKIQPAKLEDSAVYLCASSLVGGGNEQFFGPGTRLTVL.

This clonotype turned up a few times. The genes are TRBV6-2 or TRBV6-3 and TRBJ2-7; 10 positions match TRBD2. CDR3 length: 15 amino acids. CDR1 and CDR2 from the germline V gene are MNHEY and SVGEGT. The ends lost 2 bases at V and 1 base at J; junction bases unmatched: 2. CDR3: CASSYRTSGSYEQYF. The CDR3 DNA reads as TGTGCCAGCAGTTACAGGACTAGCGGATCCTACGAGCAGTACTTC.

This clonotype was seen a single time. CDR3 region: CASSRELSGSTDTQYF. DNA of the CDR3: TGCGCCAGCAGCCGGGAACTTAGCGGGAGTACAGATACGCAGTATTTT. J is TRBJ2-3 and V is TRBV4-3, with TRBD2 identical over 9 bases. This CDR3 has 16 amino acids. The germline V gene has CDR1 LGHNA and CDR2 YSLEER. Trimming cost V 4 bases and J 3 bases; bases outside gene matches: 8.

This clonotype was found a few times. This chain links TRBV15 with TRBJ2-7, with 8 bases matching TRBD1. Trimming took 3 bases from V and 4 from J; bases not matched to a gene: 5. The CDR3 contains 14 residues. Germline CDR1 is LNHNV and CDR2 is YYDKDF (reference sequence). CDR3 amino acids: CATSRDRVLYEQYF. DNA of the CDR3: TGTGCCACCAGCAGGGACAGGGTTTTATACGAGCAGTACTTC.

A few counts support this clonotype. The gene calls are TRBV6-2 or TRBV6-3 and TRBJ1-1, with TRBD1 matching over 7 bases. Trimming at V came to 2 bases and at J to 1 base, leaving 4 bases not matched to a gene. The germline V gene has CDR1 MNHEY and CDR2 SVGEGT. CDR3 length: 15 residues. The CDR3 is CASSYTGQSNTEAFF. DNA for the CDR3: TGTGCCAGCAGTTACACGGGACAGTCGAACACTGAAGCTTTCTTT.

Here the CDR3 reads CASSRTGGTAGDGYTF. The CDR3, as DNA: TGTGCCAGCTCACGTACAGGGGGCACCGCTGGGGATGGCTACACCTTC. This sequence joins TRBV18 and TRBJ1-2; 9 bases fit TRBD1. CDR3 size: 16 residues. J lost 6 bases, V lost 4 bases, and 12 bases had no gene match. Germline-derived CDR1 and CDR2 are KGHSH and LQKENI.